This TCR beta chain was captured by sequencing in a study of response to subunit inactivated influenza vaccine. Points from the study as a whole: Every seasonal influenza vaccination brings in few new T cells, the authors suggested.

The CDR3 contains 16 residues. Trimming removed 3 bases from V and 7 bases from J; junction bases left unmatched: 10. Per the germline V gene, CDR1 is DFQATT and CDR2 is SNEGSKA (reference sequence). In regard to this clonotype: Its target is unknown.

TCRdb reprocessed the RT-PCR reads via MiXCR and lists one record per CDR3 protein. The sample holds approximately 530,000 distinct CDR3 sequences, over 10% seen once. The sequences come from PBMCs from blood, collected 40 to 50 days after vaccination. This TCR was sampled from a man aged 45-60 years who received an inactivated influenza vaccine. The chain has TRBV20-1 and TRBJ2-1; 12 bases align to TRBD2. As DNA, the CDR3 is TGCAGTGCTAGCGGGCTAGCGGGGGGGCCGAGGAATGAGCAGTTCTTC. This sequence encodes CSASGLAGGPRNEQFF.